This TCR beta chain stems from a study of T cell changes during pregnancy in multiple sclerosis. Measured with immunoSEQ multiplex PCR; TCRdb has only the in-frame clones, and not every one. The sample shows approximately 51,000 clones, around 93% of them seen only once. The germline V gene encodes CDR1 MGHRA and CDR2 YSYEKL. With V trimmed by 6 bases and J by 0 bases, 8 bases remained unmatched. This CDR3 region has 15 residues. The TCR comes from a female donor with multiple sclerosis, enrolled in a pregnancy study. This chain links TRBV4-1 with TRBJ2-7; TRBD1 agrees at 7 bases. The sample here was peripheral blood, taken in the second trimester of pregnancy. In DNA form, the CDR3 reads TGCGCCAGCAGTTCCGCCGGGACAGCCTCCTACGAGCAGTACTTC. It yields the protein CASSSAGTASYEQYF.